These 20 T cell receptor beta chains originate from one sample sequenced in a study of cytomegalovirus exposure and HLA in healthy donors. Both 60 Vbeta primers and 13 Jbeta primers went into the PCR. Libraries were prepared by immunoSEQ multiplex PCR; TCRdb keeps only in-frame clonotypes and omits some of them. In the table there are around 100,000 clones, about 80% of which are singletons. Input material: PBMCs. These receptors all stem from a woman in her 30s in good health and CMV-seropositive.

This clone was seen just once. This chain links TRBV6-1 with TRBJ1-1; no firm D call. The CDR3 extends over 15 amino acids. V lost 2 bases, J lost 3 bases, and 13 bases lay in between. Germline V gene lookup returns CDR1 MNHNS and CDR2 SASEGT. The DNA for the CDR3 is TGTGCCAGCAGTGAATTTCCGGGAACCTACACTGAAGCTTTCTTT. It translates to CASSEFPGTYTEAFF.

The gene calls are TRBV4-2 and TRBJ2-2; a weak D match, TRBD2 (5 bases). Looked up from germline, CDR1 is LGHNA and CDR2 is YNFKEQ. This CDR3 contains 18 residues. Deletions cut 0 bases from V and 2 bases from J, with 16 bases between. The CDR3 DNA is TGTGCCAGCAGCCAAGAAGGCAAATGGGGAGTTAACACCGGGGAGCTGTTTTTT. Protein: CASSQEGKWGVNTGELFF.

The chain joins TRBV10-3 to TRBJ1-6; D is undetermined. Trimming took 2 bases from V and 0 from J, leaving 8 bases between them. This CDR3 is built from 16 residues. Germline assignment: CDR1 ENHRY and CDR2 SYGVKD. CDR3 sequence (DNA): TGTGCCATCAGTGAGGCGGGGAGCTCCTATAATTCACCCCTCCACTTT. Translated, it gives CAISEAGSSYNSPLHF.

Remarks on this clone: One end of the junction varies from germline; a read error may be responsible. V is TRBV7-9 and J is TRBJ1-2, with 8 positions matching TRBD1. This CDR3 contains 15 residues. Germline CDR1 reads SEHNR; CDR2 reads FQNEAQ (reference sequence). CDR3 nucleotides: TGTTCCAGCGGGGAGCAGGACAGGGCGGACTATGGCTACACCTTC. It specifies CSSGEQDRADYGYTF.

In this sample, this clone turned up once. V and J are TRBV6-5 and TRBJ1-1, with unresolved D. The CDR3 contains 12 residues. Germline V gene sequence: CDR1 MNHEY, CDR2 SVGAGI. V lost 8 bases and J 0 bases, leaving 7 bases between the germline ends. The CDR3 loop reads CASAEMNTEAFF. The DNA for the CDR3 is TGTGCCAGCGCGGAGATGAACACTGAAGCTTTCTTT.

The chain couples TRBV5-4 to TRBJ1-1; 9 bases fit TRBD1. The CDR3 length is 15 residues. Trimming removed 4 bases from V and 1 base from J; junction bases left unmatched: 5. Germline loops: CDR1 SGHNT, CDR2 YYREEE (reference sequence). The chain's CDR3 is CASSLTGGKNTEAFF. The CDR3 region has the DNA TGTGCCAGCAGCCTAACAGGGGGCAAGAACACTGAAGCTTTCTTT.

This clone was counted between two and nine times. The chain links TRBV7-9 to TRBJ1-1, with D perhaps matching TRBD1 (5 bases). Germline CDR1 and CDR2: SEHNR and FQNEAQ (reference sequence). V was trimmed by 11 bases and J by 1 base, leaving 17 bases between them. The CDR3 runs to 14 residues. CDR3 in DNA: TGTGCCGGAACAGGCCTTCTGCCGAACACTGAAGCTTTCTTT. It yields the protein CAGTGLLPNTEAFF.

The chain is built from TRBV5-6 and TRBJ1-3; D unresolved. The germline V gene has CDR1 SGHDT and CDR2 YYEEEE. V was cut by 0 bases and J by 0 bases, with 10 bases left in between. The length of the CDR3 is 16 residues. The DNA for the CDR3 is TGTGCCAGCAGCTTGGAGAGGGCACGCTCTGGAAACACCATATATTTT. It codes for CASSLERARSGNTIYF. The full variable domain, its missing parts supplied by reference TRBV5-6 and TRBJ1-3, is DAGVTQSPTHLIKTRGQQVTLRCSPKSGHDTVSWYQQALGQGPQFIFQYYEEEERQRGNFPDRFSGHQFPNYSSELNVNALLLGDSALYLCASSLERARSGNTIYFGEGSWLTVV.

The chain combines TRBV19 with TRBJ2-1, with 13 bases lining up with TRBD2. Unmatched junction bases numbered 9, after V lost 7 bases and J lost 9 bases. CDR3 length: 15 residues. Germline-derived CDR1 and CDR2 are LNHDA and SQIVND (reference sequence). CDR3 coding DNA: TGTGCCAGTAAGGGAGGACTAGCGGGAGTTTTTGAGCAGTTCTTC. It specifies CASKGGLAGVFEQFF.

This chain links TRBV19 with TRBJ1-2; 10 nucleotides match TRBD1. Germline trimming cut 9 bases from V and 4 bases from J; bases unmatched to any gene: 14. Germline assignment: CDR1 LNHDA and CDR2 SQIVND (reference sequence). There are 16 residues in the CDR3. The CDR3 loop is CASEGQGSVSVYGYTF. DNA of the CDR3: TGTGCCAGCGAGGGACAGGGGAGTGTGTCGGTCTATGGCTACACCTTC.

This rearrangement joins TRBV18 to TRBJ1-5, with 7 bases lining up with TRBD1. The CDR3 totals 16 residues. Per the germline V gene, CDR1 is KGHSH and CDR2 is LQKENI. The V gene end was trimmed by 3 bases and the J gene end by 4 bases; junction bases not matched to a gene: 9. CDR3 amino acids: CASSPQSDRANQPQHF. In DNA, the CDR3 is TGTGCCAGCTCACCCCAATCCGACAGGGCGAATCAGCCCCAGCATTTT.

The chain combines TRBV7-3 with TRBJ2-7, with D possibly TRBD2 on 6 matching bases. Per the germline V gene, CDR1 is SGHTA and CDR2 is FQGTGA. V was trimmed by 3 bases and J by 1 base, leaving 13 bases between them. The CDR3 is 15 residues long. CDR3 nucleotide sequence: TGTGCCAGCAGCTTGTCGGAGGGTACTTCCTACGAGCAGTACTTC. Translated: CASSLSEGTSYEQYF.

The V gene is TRBV18, the J gene TRBJ2-7; tentative D call: TRBD2 (5 bases). Trimming stripped 5 bases from V and 3 bases from J, with 17 bases between. The CDR3 totals 15 residues. Per the germline V gene, CDR1 is KGHSH and CDR2 is LQKENI. For the CDR3, the DNA is TGTGCCAGCTCAAACGAAGGCGGAGGTAACTACGAGCAGTACTTC. Its translation is CASSNEGGGNYEQYF.

This clone was observed a handful of times. The chain is built from TRBV19 and TRBJ2-4; D may be TRBD1 (5 bases). Trimming removed 3 bases at V and 1 base at J, with 13 bases between. The CDR3 consists of 16 residues. The germline CDR1 and CDR2 sequences are LNHDA and SQIVND (reference sequence). As DNA, the CDR3 is TGTGCCAGTAGTATCGGGCAGGGTATGGCCAAAAACATTCAGTACTTC. Its translation: CASSIGQGMAKNIQYF.

The chain employs TRBV5-1 and TRBJ2-2; 8 bases match TRBD1. V was clipped by 5 bases and J by 4 bases; unmatched bases: 7. The CDR3 runs 15 residues. Germline V gene sequence: CDR1 SGHRS, CDR2 YFSETQ. DNA of the CDR3: TGCGCCAGCAGTCCAGGGGGCACGAGCACCGGGGAGCTGTTTTTT. Translation gives CASSPGGTSTGELFF.

The rearrangement uses TRBV6-5 and TRBJ1-1, with 7 bases aligning to TRBD1. V dropped 0 bases and J dropped 0; count of bases not matched to a gene: 4. Germline assignment: CDR1 MNHEY and CDR2 SVGAGI. The CDR3 contains 16 residues. CDR3 sequence (DNA): TGTGCCAGCAGTTACTCTCCGGACAGGATGAACACTGAAGCTTTCTTT. Translation: CASSYSPDRMNTEAFF.

This clone was seen a single time. The chain employs TRBV2 and TRBJ2-7, with 7 bases aligning to TRBD2. Germline V gene sequence: CDR1 SNHLY, CDR2 FYNNEI. V shed 8 bases, J shed 5 bases, and the junction held 9 bases outside the gene matches. There are 13 residues in the CDR3. In DNA, the CDR3 is TGTGCCAGCGGTCGGTTGGGGAGGGACGAGCAGTACTTC. Amino acids: CASGRLGRDEQYF.

This clone was seen only once. The chain has TRBV29-1 and TRBJ1-4, with 7 bases identical to TRBD1. Trimming at V came to 3 bases and at J to 8 bases, leaving 12 bases not matched to a gene. Germline values: CDR1 SQVTM, CDR2 ANQGSEA. The CDR3 spans 15 residues. CDR3 in DNA: TGCAGCGTTGATAAAATTGGGCAGGGGGGCGAAAAACTGTTTTTT. Its protein product is CSVDKIGQGGEKLFF.

The genes are TRBV30 and TRBJ1-3, with D perhaps matching TRBD1 (5 bases). The CDR3 extends over 14 amino acids. Deletions cut 5 bases from V and 0 bases from J, with 11 bases between. The germline gives CDR1 GTSNPN, CDR2 SVGIG (reference sequence). The CDR3 protein is CAWGQGRSGNTIYF. The CDR3 bases are TGTGCCTGGGGTCAGGGCCGCTCTGGAAACACCATATATTTT. Full variable domain (missing parts from reference TRBV30 and TRBJ1-3): SQTIHQWPATLVQPVGSPLSLECTVEGTSNPNLYWYRQAAGRGLQLLFYSVGIGQISSEVPQNLSASRPQDRQFILSSKKLLLSDSGFYLCAWGQGRSGNTIYFGEGSWLTVV.

Worth noting for this clone: The sample contains more than one DNA sequence encoding this CDR3. The chain employs TRBV4-1 and TRBJ2-7, with TRBD2 matching 11 bases. Germline CDR1 is MGHRA and CDR2 is YSYEKL. The V gene end was trimmed by 2 bases and the J gene end by 0 bases; junction bases not matched to a gene: 3. The length of the CDR3 is 16 residues. The CDR3 DNA sequence: TGCGCCAGCAGCCAACCGACTAGCGGGGTCTCCTACGAGCAGTACTTC. This encodes CASSQPTSGVSYEQYF.